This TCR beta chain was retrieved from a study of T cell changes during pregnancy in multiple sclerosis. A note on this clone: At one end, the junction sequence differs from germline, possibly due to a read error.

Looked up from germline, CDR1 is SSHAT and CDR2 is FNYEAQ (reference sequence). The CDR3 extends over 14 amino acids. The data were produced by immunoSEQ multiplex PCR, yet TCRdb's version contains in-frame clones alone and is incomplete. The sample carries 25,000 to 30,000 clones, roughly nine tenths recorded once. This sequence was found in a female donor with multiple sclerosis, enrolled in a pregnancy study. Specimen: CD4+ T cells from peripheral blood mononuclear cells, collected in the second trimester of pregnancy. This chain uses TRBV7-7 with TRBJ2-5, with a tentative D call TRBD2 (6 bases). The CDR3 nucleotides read TGTGCTAGCAGCTTAGCCGGAGGGACAGAGACCCAGTACTTC. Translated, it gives CASSLAGGTETQYF.